The 28 T cell receptor beta chains below were found in one sample sequenced in a study of beta chain features in type 1 diabetes. Sequenced material consisted of expressed TCRB transcripts (all of the isolated RNA was reverse transcribed). The data were produced by immunoSEQ multiplex PCR, yet TCRdb's version contains in-frame clones alone and is incomplete. The sample has hundreds of thousands of clones; around 28% are singletons. Sequencing used naive CD4+ T cells from blood. These receptors came from a man aged 18 to 29 in good health.

This clone was found a few times. This chain connects TRBV5-4 to TRBJ2-7; D is perhaps TRBD2 (5 bases). V was pared by 4 bases and J by 7 bases, with 18 bases between. Germline V lookup: CDR1 SGHNT, CDR2 YYREEE (reference sequence). There are 14 residues in the CDR3. The CDR3 region is CASSQPGLPGEQYF. Here the CDR3 DNA reads TGTGCCAGCAGCCAACCTGGACTGCCGGGAGAGCAGTACTTC.

The chain carries TRBV7-9 and TRBJ2-1; perhaps TRBD2 as D (6 bases). The CDR3 is 17 residues long. Deletions cut 3 bases from V and 3 bases from J, with 18 bases between. In germline, CDR1 is SEHNR, CDR2 FQNEAQ (reference sequence). In nucleotides, the CDR3 is TGTGCCAGCAGCTTGGTGTTCGGCCTAGCGTACTACAATGAGCAGTTCTTC. This gives the protein CASSLVFGLAYYNEQFF.

This clone occurred a few times. The V gene is TRBV4-3, the J gene TRBJ1-1, with a tentative D call TRBD1 (6 bases). Trimming pared 4 bases from V and 2 bases from J, leaving 11 bases between. The CDR3 is 14 residues long. CDR1 LGHNA and CDR2 YSLEER come from the germline V gene. CDR3 residues: CASSRTGRNTEAFF. The CDR3 DNA reads TGCGCCAGCAGCCGCACAGGGAGAAACACTGAAGCTTTCTTT.

This rearrangement joins TRBV30 to TRBJ2-1; D is unresolved. The CDR3 runs to 15 residues. V was trimmed by 1 base and J by 0 bases, leaving 10 bases between them. Germline V gives CDR1 GTSNPN, CDR2 SVGIG (reference sequence). Written as DNA, the CDR3 is TGTGCCTGGAGTGCCACTTGGAGCTCCTACAATGAGCAGTTCTTC. Translation: CAWSATWSSYNEQFF.

The chain combines TRBV19 with TRBJ2-1; the match to TRBD2 covers 7 bases. Trimming cost V 4 bases and J 0 bases; bases outside gene matches: 12. The CDR3 runs to 18 residues. Germline V gives CDR1 LNHDA, CDR2 SQIVND (reference sequence). The CDR3 loop is CASSKDLTSQSSYNEQFF. In DNA form, the CDR3 reads TGTGCCAGTAGTAAGGATCTGACTAGCCAAAGCTCCTACAATGAGCAGTTCTTC.

This clone was found a few times. This sequence joins TRBV30 and TRBJ2-5, with D maybe TRBD1 (6 bases). This CDR3 has 13 residues. Germline V gene data show CDR1 as GTSNPN and CDR2 as SVGIG (reference sequence). The V and J ends lost 2 bases and 4 bases respectively, with 11 bases between them. The CDR3: CAWSLFRGETQYF. The CDR3 coding sequence is TGTGCCTGGAGTTTATTCAGGGGAGAGACCCAGTACTTC.

This clone has just a few counts. Written as DNA, the CDR3 is TGTGCCAGCTCAGGCGGGAGCCAAGAGCAGTTCTTC. Encoded protein: CASSGGSQEQFF. This chain connects TRBV18 to TRBJ2-1; 7 nucleotides line up with TRBD2. The CDR3 runs 12 residues. CDR1 is KGHSH, CDR2 LQKENI, per germline. J was trimmed by 10 bases and V by 5 bases; bases with no gene match: 5.

In this sample, this clone turned up a few times. The chain uses TRBV6-1 and TRBJ2-7; no clear D. CDR1 is MNHNS and CDR2 is SASEGT in the germline V gene. The germline V and J ends were trimmed by 5 bases and 4 bases, with 3 bases remaining between them. The CDR3 spans 10 residues. The CDR3 spells CASSYYEQYF. In nucleotides, the CDR3 is TGTGCCAGCAGTTATTACGAGCAGTACTTC.

The chain links TRBV21-1 to TRBJ2-1. TRBV21-1 is reported as a pseudogene. The CDR3 runs to 17 residues. The CDR3 sequence: CASSKSLRDGSYNEQFF. The CDR3 DNA sequence: TGTGCCAGCAGCAAAAGCCTCCGGGACGGGTCCTACAATGAGCAGTTCTTC.

J is TRBJ1-2 and V is TRBV9, with D possibly TRBD1 on 5 matching bases. The CDR3 totals 13 residues. Germline V gene sequence: CDR1 SGDLS, CDR2 YYNGEE. Trimming stripped 3 bases from V and 4 bases from J, with 10 bases between. CDR3 protein: CASSGGVRYGYTF. In DNA form, the CDR3 reads TGTGCCAGCAGCGGAGGGGTCCGCTATGGCTACACCTTC. Variable domain in full (rest from reference TRBV9 and TRBJ1-2): DSGVTQTPKHLITATGQRVTLRCSPRSGDLSVYWYQQSLDQGLQFLIQYYNGEERAKGNILERFSAQQFPDLHSELNLSSLELGDSALYFCASSGGVRYGYTFGSGTRLTVV.

A few counts support this clone. The chain joins TRBV14 to TRBJ2-1; D unclear. Germline CDR1 and CDR2: SGHDN and FVKESK. The CDR3 extends over 16 amino acids. The ends were cut back, 0 bases at V and 0 bases at J, with 9 bases in the middle. CDR3 protein: CASSQEPGSSYNEQFF. As DNA, the CDR3 is TGTGCCAGCAGCCAAGAACCGGGCAGCTCCTACAATGAGCAGTTCTTC.

This clone turned up a few times. The chain couples TRBV29-1 to TRBJ2-1; TRBD2 matches 7 bases. The CDR3 totals 14 residues. The germline gives CDR1 SQVTM, CDR2 ANQGSEA. V lost 7 bases to trimming and J lost 5 bases; unmatched junction nucleotides: 11. The CDR3 nucleotides read TGCAGCGCCTTCGGCGGGAGCCCCAACAATGAGCAGTTCTTC. Amino acid sequence: CSAFGGSPNNEQFF.

This clone has a handful of counts. This chain uses TRBV27 with TRBJ2-7; D gene ambiguous. There are 10 residues in the CDR3. V dropped 8 bases and J dropped 2 bases, with 4 bases sitting between them. Germline-derived CDR1 and CDR2 are MNHEY and SMNVEV (reference sequence). The CDR3 sequence: CASGAYEQYF. CDR3 in DNA: TGTGCCAGCGGCGCCTACGAGCAGTACTTC.

This chain links TRBV6-1 with TRBJ2-7; TRBD2 agrees at 12 bases. J lost 3 bases, V lost 8 bases, and 5 bases had no gene match. Germline V gene sequence: CDR1 MNHNS, CDR2 SASEGT. This CDR3 comprises 14 residues. The CDR3 here is CASVWTSGNYEQYF. The DNA of the CDR3 is TGTGCCAGCGTCTGGACTAGCGGGAACTACGAGCAGTACTTC.

This clone was seen a few times. This chain joins TRBV28 and TRBJ2-1; tentatively, D is TRBD2 (6 bases). V dropped 10 bases and J dropped 0 bases, with 10 bases sitting between them. The CDR3 has 13 residues. Germline CDR1 is MDHEN and CDR2 is SYDVKM. CDR3 amino acids: CATRGSSYNEQFF. As DNA, the CDR3 is TGTGCCACCCGGGGGAGCTCCTACAATGAGCAGTTCTTC.

The chain combines TRBV7-9 with TRBJ2-6; the D call may be TRBD1 or TRBD2 (7 bases each). The CDR3 spans 18 residues. The ends were cut back, 5 bases at V and 0 bases at J, with 17 bases in the middle. Per germline, CDR1 SEHNR and CDR2 FQNEAQ (reference sequence). CDR3 sequence reads: CASSRGPSGPSGANVLTF. The CDR3, as DNA: TGTGCCAGCAGCAGGGGGCCTAGCGGCCCCTCTGGGGCCAACGTCCTGACTTTC.

In this sample, this clone turned up a few times. The chain joins TRBV5-1 to TRBJ2-1; D call uncertain. Per germline, CDR1 SGHRS and CDR2 YFSETQ. The CDR3 loop spans 12 amino acids. V lost 6 bases and J lost 6, with 10 bases in between. The CDR3: CASTLTRNEQFF. The CDR3 bases are TGCGCCAGCACCCTGACTCGCAATGAGCAGTTCTTC.

The genes are TRBV4-1 and TRBJ2-3; 13 bases align to TRBD2. The CDR3 spans 19 residues. In germline, CDR1 is MGHRA, CDR2 YSYEKL. After removal of 3 bases from V and 4 bases from J, the junction contained 13 bases not matched to a gene. CDR3 bases: TGCGCCAGCAGCCAGAGCGGACTAGCGGGAGCTACAGCCGCAGATACGCAGTATTTT. Protein product: CASSQSGLAGATAADTQYF.

This clone appeared a few times. This specimen includes other DNA sequences encoding the same CDR3. Written as DNA, the CDR3 is TGTGCCAGCAGTGCAGCCTACGAGCAGTACTTC. Encoded protein: CASSAAYEQYF. The rearrangement joins TRBV28 to TRBJ2-7; D remains ambiguous. V dropped 5 bases and J dropped 2 bases, with 4 bases sitting between them. CDR3 length equals 11 residues. The germline V gene has CDR1 MDHEN and CDR2 SYDVKM.

The chain links TRBV7-3 to TRBJ2-3; D is perhaps TRBD2 (6 bases). This CDR3 spans 13 amino acids. The V gene's germline CDR1 is SGHTA and CDR2 FQGTGA. The ends were cut back, 4 bases at V and 5 bases at J, with 10 bases in the middle. The CDR3 spells CASSYGGRDTQYF. The CDR3 coding sequence is TGTGCCAGCAGCTACGGAGGGCGAGATACGCAGTATTTT.

The chain carries TRBV30 and TRBJ2-5; TRBD2 agrees at 15 bases. J gave up 1 base and V 0 bases, and 0 bases lay outside the gene matches. The germline V gene encodes CDR1 GTSNPN and CDR2 SVGIG (reference sequence). The CDR3 has 16 amino acids. The CDR3 region is CAWSVGLAGGQETQYF. The CDR3 DNA is TGTGCCTGGAGTGTGGGACTAGCGGGAGGCCAAGAGACCCAGTACTTC.

This clone has a handful of counts. This chain uses TRBV25-1 with TRBJ1-4; D ambiguous. The germline V and J ends were trimmed by 3 bases and 8 bases, with 16 bases remaining between them. This CDR3 contains 15 residues. CDR1 and CDR2 from the germline V gene are MGHDK and SYGVNS. CDR3 loop: CASSERRLFGEKLFF. The CDR3, as DNA: TGTGCCAGCAGTGAGCGAAGGTTATTTGGGGAAAAACTGTTTTTT.

The chain joins TRBV9 to TRBJ2-7; tentatively, D is TRBD2 (5 bases). Germline CDR1 reads SGDLS; CDR2 reads YYNGEE. The CDR3 has 15 amino acids. V lost 0 bases to trimming and J lost 2 bases, with 12 bases between them. DNA for the CDR3: TGTGCCAGCAGCGTAGATCCAGCGGAGACCTACGAGCAGTACTTC. This gives the protein CASSVDPAETYEQYF.

The CDR3 DNA follows: TGTGCCAGCAGTTCAACAGGGGACTATGGCTACACCTTC. Protein sequence: CASSSTGDYGYTF. The chain couples TRBV28 to TRBJ1-2; TRBD1 agrees at 7 bases. With V trimmed by 4 bases and J by 3 bases, 2 bases remained unmatched. Looked up from germline, CDR1 is MDHEN and CDR2 is SYDVKM. The length of the CDR3 is 13 residues.

The gene calls are TRBV4-2 and TRBJ2-5, with a tentative D call TRBD1 (6 bases). The germline V gene has CDR1 LGHNA and CDR2 YNFKEQ. The CDR3 spans 14 residues. The V and J ends lost 4 bases and 4 bases respectively, with 13 bases between them. The CDR3 loop reads CASSLQGRGETQYF. CDR3 nucleotides: TGTGCCAGCAGCCTTCAGGGGAGAGGAGAGACCCAGTACTTC.

The V call is TRBV6-1, the J call TRBJ2-7, with TRBD2 matching 10 bases. This CDR3 is 15 amino acids long. Per germline, CDR1 MNHNS and CDR2 SASEGT. V was clipped by 2 bases and J by 5 bases; unmatched bases: 6. The CDR3 reads CASSESLAGVHEQYF. CDR3 DNA sequence: TGTGCCAGCAGTGAAAGCCTAGCGGGAGTTCACGAGCAGTACTTC.

The chain couples TRBV28 to TRBJ2-1, with 11 bases lining up with TRBD2. The V segment lost 9 bases and the J segment 6 bases; nucleotides outside the gene matches: 4. Per germline, CDR1 MDHEN and CDR2 SYDVKM. The CDR3 is 13 residues long. The CDR3 loop is CASVAGGLNEQFF. In DNA form, the CDR3 reads TGTGCCAGTGTAGCGGGAGGGCTCAATGAGCAGTTCTTC.

This clone was recorded once. The CDR3 bases are TGTGCCAGCAGATCCGGACCCCAGGGCATTCAGTACTTC. Translating gives CASRSGPQGIQYF. This chain joins TRBV5-6 and TRBJ2-4, with D perhaps matching TRBD1 (5 bases). V was clipped by 5 bases and J by 9 bases, with 15 bases between them. Germline-derived CDR1 and CDR2 are SGHDT and YYEEEE. This CDR3 has 13 residues.